The 8 T cell receptor beta chains in this list originate from one sample, sequenced in a study of cytomegalovirus exposure and HLA in healthy donors. 60 Vbeta and 13 Jbeta primers were used in PCR. TCRdb keeps only in-frame clones here, not all; method: immunoSEQ multiplex PCR. The sample has roughly 180,000 clones, 70% to 90% seen once. Sequences were obtained from PBMCs. These receptors all stem from a man aged 18 to 30 in good health and CMV-seropositive.

This clone was counted once. The V call is TRBV6-5, the J call TRBJ2-5; 8 positions match TRBD1. Germline values: CDR1 MNHEY, CDR2 SVGAGI. This CDR3 has 16 amino acids. Trimming took 4 bases from V and 1 from J; bases not matched to a gene: 8. The CDR3 DNA reads TGTGCCAGCAGTTTTCGGTCAGGGGGCGCCCAAGAGACCCAGTACTTC. Translating it yields CASSFRSGGAQETQYF.

J is TRBJ2-1 and V is TRBV14; 8 nucleotides match TRBD2. The CDR3 contains 16 residues. Germline-derived CDR1 and CDR2 are SGHDN and FVKESK. Trimming at V came to 5 bases and at J to 6 bases, leaving 12 bases not matched to a gene. The CDR3 DNA is TGTGCCAGCAGCAGAACCACCGGGGGGGCCTCCAATGAGCAGTTCTTC. It translates to CASSRTTGGASNEQFF. Complete variable domain (other parts from reference TRBV14 and TRBJ2-1): EAGVTQFPSHSVIEKGQTVTLRCDPISGHDNLYWYRRVMGKEIKFLLHFVKESKQDESGMPNNRFLAERTGGTYSTLKVQPAELEDSGVYFCASSRTTGGASNEQFFGPGTRLTVL.

The CDR3 loop reads CSVGVRDYGYTF. Here the CDR3 DNA reads TGCAGCGTTGGAGTACGGGACTATGGCTACACCTTC. The chain is built from TRBV29-1 and TRBJ1-2; no definite D call. The V end was cut by 4 bases, the J end by 3 bases, with 9 bases between. The CDR3 has 12 amino acids. Germline CDR1 is SQVTM and CDR2 is ANQGSEA. The full variable domain, completed using reference TRBV29-1 and TRBJ1-2, is SAVISQKPSRDICQRGTSLTIQCQVDSQVTMMFWYRQQPGQSLTLIATANQGSEATYESGFVIDKFPISRPNLTFSTLTVSNMSPEDSSIYLCSVGVRDYGYTFGSGTRLTVV.

On this clone itself: A junction end diverges from the germline sequence, so it may reflect a read error. The chain links TRBV6-4 to TRBJ1-6; D gene ambiguous. CDR1 is MRHNA and CDR2 is SNTAGT in the germline V gene. CDR3 length: 14 amino acids. In DNA, the CDR3 is TGTGCCAGCAGGGACTCGTCCCGGGGTTCACCCCTCCACTTT. This translates into CASRDSSRGSPLHF.

In its sample, this clone was seen once. The rearrangement uses TRBV5-4 and TRBJ2-5, with 12 bases that match TRBD2. The end of the DNA fits TRBJ2-7 better, so the J call may be wrong. Germline CDR1 is SGHNT and CDR2 is YYREEE (reference sequence). The CDR3 is made up of 17 amino acids. DNA for the CDR3: TGTGCCAGCAGCCTCGGACTAGCGGGGACTGTTGCTTACGAGCAGTACTTC. This sequence encodes CASSLGLAGTVAYEQYF.

The chain carries TRBV6-1 and TRBJ1-2; a weak D match, TRBD1 (6 bases). This CDR3 region has 13 residues. Germline CDR1 and CDR2: MNHNS and SASEGT. Trimming took off 2 bases at V and 4 bases at J, with 8 bases between the two ends. DNA of the CDR3: TGTGCCAGCAGTGAACGAGGGGGCTATGGCTACACCTTC. Protein sequence: CASSERGGYGYTF.

The chain has TRBV10-3 and TRBJ2-7; TRBD2 matches 13 bases. CDR1 is ENHRY and CDR2 is SYGVKD in the germline V gene. The V and J ends lost 4 bases and 3 bases, in that order; junction bases with no gene match: 9. The length of the CDR3 is 17 residues. CDR3 DNA sequence: TGTGCCATCAGTGGGATAACTAGCGGGGGGGCAGACTACGAGCAGTACTTC. It translates to CAISGITSGGADYEQYF.

Remarks on this clone: The sample has other DNA sequences that encode this CDR3 too. The V call is TRBV6-5, the J call TRBJ2-3, with a weak D call TRBD2 (7 bases). This CDR3 comprises 15 residues. Germline-derived CDR1 and CDR2 are MNHEY and SVGAGI. V lost 0 bases, J lost 2 bases, and 9 bases lay in between. CDR3 region: CASSYSGGATDTQYF. The CDR3 bases are TGTGCCAGCAGTTACTCGGGGGGGGCCACAGATACGCAGTATTTT.